These T cell receptor beta chains were read from a single sample in a study of blood T cell repertoires in COVID-19. The protocol was immunoSEQ multiplex PCR, while the TCRdb copy is restricted to in-frame clones and leaves out a portion. The sample yields 150,000 to 200,000 clones, roughly 88% seen once. The sample taken for sequencing was peripheral blood. These receptors all come from a woman aged 55-70 years with acute or convalescent COVID-19. Each CDR3 is given with its conserved first and last residue. D genes are given only for firm matches. Size tells how often a clone was seen (once, few, many) or the class of an expanded clone, and some rows leave it out.

-,TRBJ1-1,-,TRBV13,TGTGCCAGCAGCTCCCGGGGGGGGAGCACTGAAGCTTTCTTT,CASSSRGGSTEAFF
-,TRBJ2-7,-,TRBV9,TGTGCCAGCAGCGTAGGGTGGGGCAACTACGAGCAGTACTTC,CASSVGWGNYEQYF
-,TRBJ2-1,-,TRBV3-1/TRBV3-2,TGTGCCAGCAGCCCCCCTGGCCTTTATGAGCAGTTCTTC,CASSPPGLYEQFF
-,TRBJ1-1,TRBD1,TRBV28,TGTGCCAGCAGTTCCACTCCCGGGACAGGAAACACTGAAGCTTTCTTT,CASSSTPGTGNTEAFF
-,TRBJ1-2,TRBD1,TRBV18,TGTGCCAGCTCACGAACCGGGACAGGTAATGGCTACACCTTC,CASSRTGTGNGYTF
-,TRBJ1-5,TRBD1,TRBV27,TGTGCCAGCAGTTTTGGACAGGTCAATCAGCCCCAGCATTTT,CASSFGQVNQPQHF
-,TRBJ2-5,TRBD2,TRBV27,TGTGCCAGCAGTTCCCCGGGACTAGCGGGGGTGGCGGAGACCCAGTACTTC,CASSSPGLAGVAETQYF
-,TRBJ2-7,-,TRBV7-2,TGTGCCAGCAGCTTAGCGTCGGGGACCTACGAGCAGTACTTC,CASSLASGTYEQYF
-,TRBJ1-4,-,TRBV12-3/TRBV12-4,TGTGCCAGCAGTTTATCCAGGGGAGAAAAACTGTTTTTT,CASSLSRGEKLFF
-,TRBJ2-7,-,TRBV6-2/TRBV6-3,TGTGCCAGCAGTTTGCAGTCGAACTACGAGCAGTACTTC,CASSLQSNYEQYF
-,TRBJ1-1,-,TRBV5-1,TGCGCCAGCAGCTTCGAGGGCATGAACACTGAAGCTTTCTTT,CASSFEGMNTEAFF
-,TRBJ1-2,-,TRBV5-8,TGTGCCAGCAGCTTGGCGGGGAACTATGGCTACACCTTC,CASSLAGNYGYTF
-,TRBJ2-3,-,TRBV5-1,TGCGCCAGCAGCTTTCAGGGTGGTGATACGCAGTATTTT,CASSFQGGDTQYF
-,TRBJ1-2,-,TRBV3-1/TRBV3-2,TGTGCCAGCAGCCACACAGAGTACTATGGCTACACCTTC,CASSHTEYYGYTF
-,TRBJ1-6,-,TRBV18,TGTGCCAGCTCAGGCCTGAATTCACCCCTCCACTTT,CASSGLNSPLHF
-,TRBJ1-1,TRBD1,TRBV5-4,TGTGCCAGCAGCCCACAGGGGGCCAGAATGAACACTGAAGCTTTCTTT,CASSPQGARMNTEAFF
once,TRBJ2-7,TRBD1,TRBV7-9,TGTGCCAGCAGCGCTGACAGGGGAAGCTCCTACGAGCAGTACTTC,CASSADRGSSYEQYF